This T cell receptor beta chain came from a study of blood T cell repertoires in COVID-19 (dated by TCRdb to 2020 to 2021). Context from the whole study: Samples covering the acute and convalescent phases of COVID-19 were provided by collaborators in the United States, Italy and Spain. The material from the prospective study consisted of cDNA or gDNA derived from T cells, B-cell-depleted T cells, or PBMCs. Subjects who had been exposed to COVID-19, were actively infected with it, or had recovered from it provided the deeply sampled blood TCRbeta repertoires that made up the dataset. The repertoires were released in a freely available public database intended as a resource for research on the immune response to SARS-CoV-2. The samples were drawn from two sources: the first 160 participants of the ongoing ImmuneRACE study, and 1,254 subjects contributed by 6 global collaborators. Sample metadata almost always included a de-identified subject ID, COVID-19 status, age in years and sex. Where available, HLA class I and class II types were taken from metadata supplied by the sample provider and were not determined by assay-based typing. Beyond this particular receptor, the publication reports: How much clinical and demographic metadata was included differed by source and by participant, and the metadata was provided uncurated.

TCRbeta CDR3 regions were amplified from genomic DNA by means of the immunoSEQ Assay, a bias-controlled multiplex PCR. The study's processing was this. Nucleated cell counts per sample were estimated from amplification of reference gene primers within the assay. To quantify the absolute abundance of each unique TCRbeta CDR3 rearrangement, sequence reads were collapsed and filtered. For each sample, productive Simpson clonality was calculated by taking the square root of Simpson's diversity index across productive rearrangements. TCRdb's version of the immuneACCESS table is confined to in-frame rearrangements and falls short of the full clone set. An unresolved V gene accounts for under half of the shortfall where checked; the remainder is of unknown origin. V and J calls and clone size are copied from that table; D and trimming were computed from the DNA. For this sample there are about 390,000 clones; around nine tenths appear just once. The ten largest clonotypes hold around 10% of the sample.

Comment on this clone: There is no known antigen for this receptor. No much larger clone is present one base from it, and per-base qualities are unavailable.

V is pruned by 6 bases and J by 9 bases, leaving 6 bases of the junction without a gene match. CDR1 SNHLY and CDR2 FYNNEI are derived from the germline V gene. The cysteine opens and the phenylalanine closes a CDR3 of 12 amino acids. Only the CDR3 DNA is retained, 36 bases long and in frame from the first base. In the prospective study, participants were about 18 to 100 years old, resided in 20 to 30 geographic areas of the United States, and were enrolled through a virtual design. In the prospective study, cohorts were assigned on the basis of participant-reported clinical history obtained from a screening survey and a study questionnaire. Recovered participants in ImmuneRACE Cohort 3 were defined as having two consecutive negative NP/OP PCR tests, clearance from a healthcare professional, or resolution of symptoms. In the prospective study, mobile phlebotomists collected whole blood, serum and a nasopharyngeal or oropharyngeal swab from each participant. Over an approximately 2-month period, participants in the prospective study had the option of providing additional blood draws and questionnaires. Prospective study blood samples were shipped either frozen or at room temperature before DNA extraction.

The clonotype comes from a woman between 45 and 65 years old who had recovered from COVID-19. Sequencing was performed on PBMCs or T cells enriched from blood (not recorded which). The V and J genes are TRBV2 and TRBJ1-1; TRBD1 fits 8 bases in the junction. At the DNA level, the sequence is TGTGCCAGCAGGGTCGACAGGGGCCAAGCTTTCTTT. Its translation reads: CASRVDRGQAFF.